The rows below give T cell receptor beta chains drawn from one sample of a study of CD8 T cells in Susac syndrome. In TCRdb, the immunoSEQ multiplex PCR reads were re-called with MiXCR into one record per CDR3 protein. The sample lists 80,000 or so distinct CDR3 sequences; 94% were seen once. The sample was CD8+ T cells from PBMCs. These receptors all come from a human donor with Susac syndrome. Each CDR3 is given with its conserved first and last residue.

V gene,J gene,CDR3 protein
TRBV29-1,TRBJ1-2,CSVETWAGQRRYTF
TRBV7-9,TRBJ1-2,CASSLGSLTNYGYTF
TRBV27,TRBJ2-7,CASLGQGAYEQYF
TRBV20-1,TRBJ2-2,CSATTSGALANTGELFF
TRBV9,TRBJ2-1,CASSVSGGAGNEQFF
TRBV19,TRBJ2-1,CATSVGAGPSNEQFF
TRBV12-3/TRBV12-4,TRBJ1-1,CASRTRGGGDTEAFF
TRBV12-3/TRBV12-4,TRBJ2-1,CASSLGVANEQFF
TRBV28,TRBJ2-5,CASSWDSQETQYF
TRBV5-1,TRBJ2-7,CASSLVGGFRDEQYF
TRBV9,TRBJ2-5,CASSVAFERGAVETQYF
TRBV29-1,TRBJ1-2,CSVPDRGGYGYTF
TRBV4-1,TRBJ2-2,CASSPRGPGELFF
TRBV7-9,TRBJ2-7,CASSQRWAVEQYF
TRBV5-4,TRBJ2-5,CASSLLGTQYQETQYF
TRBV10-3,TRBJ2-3,CAIRTGTSGAMDTQYF
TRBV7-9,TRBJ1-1,CASSLLKDTEAFF
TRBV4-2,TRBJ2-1,CASSQVLRGAEYYNEQFF
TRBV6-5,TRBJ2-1,CASSYPYGTSLRNEQFF
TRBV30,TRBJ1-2,CAWSGARDGNYGYTF
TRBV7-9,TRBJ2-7,CASSGTGGRNEQYF
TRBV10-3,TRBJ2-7,CAISGPSLEQYF
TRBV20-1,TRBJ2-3,CSARDYRTDTQYF
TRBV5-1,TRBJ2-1,CASSLSSSGDEQFF
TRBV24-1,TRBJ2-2,CATSASNTGELFF
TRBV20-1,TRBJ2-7,CSASLSGTYEQYF
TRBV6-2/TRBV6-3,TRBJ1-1,CASSYGRTEAFF
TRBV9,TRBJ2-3,CASSVAQGADTQYF
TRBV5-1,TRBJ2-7,CASSWAPGTYEQYF
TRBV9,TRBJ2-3,CASSVEGDPLTDTQYF
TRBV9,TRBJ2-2,CATEQGSTGELFF
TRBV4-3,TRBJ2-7,CASSQDGAYEQYF
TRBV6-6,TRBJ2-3,CASSSQRGFTDTQYF
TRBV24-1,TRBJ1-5,CATSGRWDTEKPQHF
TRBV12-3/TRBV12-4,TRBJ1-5,CASSSGGQPQHF
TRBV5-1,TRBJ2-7,CASSLEPEIPYEQYF
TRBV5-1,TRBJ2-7,CASSRVGNEQYF
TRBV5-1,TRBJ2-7,CASQRGADEQYF
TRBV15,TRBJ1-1,CATSLGGRGTEAFF
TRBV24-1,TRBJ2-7,CATSRAGRPYEQYF
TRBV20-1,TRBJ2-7,CSARAPDGEQYF
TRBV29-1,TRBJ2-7,CSVSARDRGLLYEQYF
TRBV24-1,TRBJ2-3,CATSERQGAGTDTQYF
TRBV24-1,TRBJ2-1,CATSVNNEQFF
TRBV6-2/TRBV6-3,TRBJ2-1,CASSYSGSPGNEQFF
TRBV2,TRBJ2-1,CASRGSNEQFF
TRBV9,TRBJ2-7,CASSSGGAMEQYF